One T cell receptor beta chain is described in this entry. This record comes from a study of blood T cell repertoires in COVID-19. Trimming shortened V by 5 bases and J by 1 base, and 13 bases separated the two germline ends. This CDR3 is built from 14 residues. CDR1 and CDR2 from the germline V gene are SGHRS and YFSETQ. Per the original data handling: How many nucleated cells were present was estimated from reference gene primer amplification. Sequencing used immunoSEQ multiplex PCR; TCRdb keeps in-frame clones, though not all of them. V, J and clone size were drawn from that table, and D and trimming were deduced from the DNA. The sample has some 80,000 clones, almost 85% seen once; the top ten hold approximately 7%.

The chain has TRBV5-1 and TRBJ2-7; D call uncertain. The sequenced sample consisted of peripheral blood. The receptor's source is a human donor in a cohort sampled during active COVID-19. In nucleotides, the CDR3 is TGCGCCAGCAGGGCCGACATAATGTCCTACGAGCAGTACTTC. Protein: CASRADIMSYEQYF.